This T cell receptor beta chain is drawn from a study of T cell repertoires in cytomegalovirus infection. About the research overall: Public TCR beta signatures indicated both CMV infection and matching HLA type. Overall study findings and caveats: The cumulative frequency of public TCR beta families distinguished individuals who carried CMV together with the relevant HLA. Dominating the ex vivo response were TCR beta clonotypes that were CMV-specific and HLA-C-restricted.

In regard to this clonotype: What it recognizes is unknown.

MiXCR was run by TCRdb on the reads, yielding one entry per CDR3 protein. This sample has some 500,000 distinct CDR3 sequences, with around 40% found just once. This TCR was sampled from a human donor in good health (CMV status not recorded). Some clones in this sample may be carry-over from other donors' samples. The material was cultured PBMCs, obtained from culture after CMV antigen stimulation.

The CDR3 loop reads CASSDPRGQGGTYEQYF. The CDR3 nucleotides are TGCGCCAGCAGTGACCCCCGCGGACAGGGGGGTACCTACGAGCAGTACTTC. The rearrangement links TRBV10-1 to TRBJ2-7; 10 nucleotides match TRBD1. CDR3 length: 17 amino acids. The V segment lost 3 bases and the J segment 2 bases; nucleotides outside the gene matches: 10. Germline CDR1 WNHNN, CDR2 SYGVQD (reference sequence).